One and the same sample provided the 19 T cell receptor beta chains below, sequenced in a study of PD-1 blockade in classical Hodgkin lymphoma. All patients experienced relapse after autologous stem cell transplantation, and brentuximab vedotin exposure was variable. Clones were sequenced by immunoSEQ multiplex PCR, and TCRdb holds only the in-frame ones, with some missing. The repertoire includes over 50,000 clones, 81% of them detected once, and roughly 15% sits in the top ten. The specimen comprised peripheral blood mononuclear cells (PBMCs), sampled at baseline. The receptor set was obtained from a human donor with classical Hodgkin lymphoma.

This chain connects TRBV9 to TRBJ1-3; D is unclear. The V end was cut by 0 bases, the J end by 0 bases, with 16 bases between. The CDR3 is 18 residues long. The germline V gene encodes CDR1 SGDLS and CDR2 YYNGEE. Here the CDR3 reads CASSVGYLVTGSGNTIYF. In nucleotides, the CDR3 is TGTGCCAGCAGCGTAGGGTATCTGGTCACTGGCTCTGGAAACACCATATATTTT.

This clone was detected only a few times. The chain joins TRBV5-1 to TRBJ2-1, with 10 bases matching TRBD2. Germline lookup yields CDR1 SGHRS and CDR2 YFSETQ. With 2 bases clipped from V and 6 bases from J, the junction kept 5 bases outside the gene matches. This CDR3 spans 15 amino acids. The CDR3 loop is CASSFELAGVNEQFF. The CDR3, as DNA: TGCGCCAGCAGCTTCGAGCTAGCGGGAGTCAATGAGCAGTTCTTC.

The chain has TRBV9 and TRBJ2-5; 11 bases line up with TRBD2. V shed 0 bases, J shed 4 bases, and the junction held 2 bases outside the gene matches. The CDR3 consists of 15 residues. Germline V gives CDR1 SGDLS, CDR2 YYNGEE. CDR3 loop: CASSVEGLAGETQYF. For the CDR3, the DNA is TGTGCCAGCAGCGTAGAAGGACTAGCGGGAGAGACCCAGTACTTC.

This chain uses TRBV7-2 with TRBJ2-1; D gene unclear. V gave up 1 base and J gave up 5 bases, with 6 bases separating them. The CDR3 is 13 residues long. Germline V gives CDR1 SGHTA, CDR2 FQGNSA. The DNA for the CDR3 is TGTGCCAGCAGCTTAGGCGCAAACAATGAGCAGTTCTTC. Protein sequence: CASSLGANNEQFF.

This clone was recorded only once. The J gene is TRBJ1-5, the V gene TRBV7-8; no clear D gene. Germline loops: CDR1 SGHVS, CDR2 FQNEAQ. The CDR3 spans 15 residues. Trimming took 5 bases from V and 0 from J, leaving 11 bases between them. DNA for the CDR3: TGTGCCAGCAGCCCAGCGAGTTATAGCAATCAGCCCCAGCATTTT. Translating gives CASSPASYSNQPQHF.

The chain joins TRBV10-3 to TRBJ1-1; a possible D gene is TRBD1 (6 bases). Between the trimmed V and J ends, which lost 11 bases and 0 bases, there was a span of 16 bases. The CDR3 runs to 14 residues. Germline V gene lookup returns CDR1 ENHRY and CDR2 SYGVKD. CDR3 in DNA: TGTGCCGCTCAGTCGGGACATCTGAACACTGAAGCTTTCTTT. Translating it yields CAAQSGHLNTEAFF.

The chain joins TRBV10-3 to TRBJ1-3, with 7 bases fitting TRBD1. Looked up from germline, CDR1 is ENHRY and CDR2 is SYGVKD. The CDR3 is made up of 13 amino acids. J was trimmed by 4 bases and V by 6 bases; bases with no gene match: 3. The CDR3 reads CAISGTVGNTIYF. As DNA, the CDR3 is TGTGCCATCAGCGGGACAGTCGGAAACACCATATATTTT.

J is TRBJ2-7 and V is TRBV10-3; D ambiguous. The CDR3 runs 11 residues. V dropped 4 bases and J dropped 11 bases, with 12 bases sitting between them. In germline, CDR1 is ENHRY, CDR2 SYGVKD. The CDR3 DNA sequence: TGTGCCATCAGTGGGGCGAACTGGAAGTACTTC. The encoded protein is CAISGANWKYF.

V gene TRBV19 combines with J gene TRBJ1-2, with 7 bases that match TRBD1. Trimming cost V 8 bases and J 4 bases; bases outside gene matches: 7. The germline V gene has CDR1 LNHDA and CDR2 SQIVND (reference sequence). The CDR3 runs 13 residues. The CDR3 sequence is CASGTVPLYGYTF. The CDR3, as DNA: TGTGCCAGTGGGACAGTGCCTCTCTATGGCTACACCTTC.

This chain links TRBV5-1 with TRBJ2-1; 9 bases match TRBD2. V shed 5 bases, J shed 0 bases, and the junction held 3 bases outside the gene matches. CDR1 is SGHRS, CDR2 YFSETQ, per germline. This CDR3 has 15 residues. CDR3 coding DNA: TGCGCCAGCAGGGTAGCGGGAGACTCCTACAATGAGCAGTTCTTC. It is translated as CASRVAGDSYNEQFF.

The genes are TRBV19 and TRBJ1-1, with D unresolved. Germline CDR1 reads LNHDA; CDR2 reads SQIVND (reference sequence). V lost 3 bases, J lost 0 bases, and 8 bases lay in between. The CDR3 totals 14 residues. The CDR3 here is CASSIGLMNTEAFF. For the CDR3, the DNA is TGTGCCAGTAGTATCGGCCTCATGAACACTGAAGCTTTCTTT.

The chain is built from TRBV9 and TRBJ2-1, with 10 bases that match TRBD2. CDR3 size: 14 residues. V dropped 3 bases and J dropped 8; count of bases not matched to a gene: 5. From germline, CDR1 is SGDLS and CDR2 YYNGEE. The CDR3 nucleotides are TGTGCCAGCAGCGCTAGCGGGAGATCGGATGAGCAGTTCTTC. It yields the protein CASSASGRSDEQFF.

The chain carries TRBV29-1 and TRBJ2-3; a weak D match, TRBD1 (5 bases). The CDR3 consists of 14 residues. V lost 5 bases and J lost 0, with 12 bases in between. Germline lookup yields CDR1 SQVTM and CDR2 ANQGSEA. DNA for the CDR3: TGCAGCGTTCTTCAAGGGGCCAGCACAGATACGCAGTATTTT. This codes for CSVLQGASTDTQYF.

The rearrangement links TRBV2 to TRBJ2-7; 7 bases match TRBD1. V was pared by 6 bases and J by 3 bases, with 5 bases of the junction left unmatched. The CDR3 is made up of 13 amino acids. Germline values: CDR1 SNHLY, CDR2 FYNNEI. The CDR3: CASSEGANYEQYV. The CDR3 DNA reads TGTGCCAGCAGCGAGGGGGCAAACTACGAGCAGTACGTC.

This clone was counted a few times. The rearrangement links TRBV27 to TRBJ2-2, with D hard to call. V was trimmed by 2 bases and J by 4 bases, leaving 8 bases between them. The CDR3 loop spans 14 amino acids. The germline CDR1 and CDR2 sequences are MNHEY and SMNVEV (reference sequence). Here the CDR3 reads CASSLSQTTGELFF. Here the CDR3 DNA reads TGTGCCAGCAGTTTAAGTCAGACCACCGGGGAGCTGTTTTTT.

The J gene is TRBJ1-1, the V gene TRBV4-2, with TRBD1 identical over 8 bases. The germline V gene encodes CDR1 LGHNA and CDR2 YNFKEQ. V dropped 1 base and J dropped 3; count of bases not matched to a gene: 7. This CDR3 has 16 residues. The CDR3 protein is CASSQGAGGSYTEAFF. In nucleotides, the CDR3 is TGTGCCAGCAGCCAAGGGGCAGGGGGCAGTTACACTGAAGCTTTCTTT.

The rearrangement uses TRBV19 and TRBJ2-1; D is possibly TRBD1 or TRBD2 (6 bases each). The CDR3 spans 15 residues. CDR1 LNHDA and CDR2 SQIVND come from the germline V gene (reference sequence). Between the trimmed V and J ends, which lost 0 bases and 5 bases, there was a span of 11 bases. Here the CDR3 reads CASSIEGGRNNEQFF. The CDR3 nucleotides read TGTGCCAGTAGTATAGAGGGGGGCCGAAACAATGAGCAGTTCTTC.

The J gene is TRBJ1-1, the V gene TRBV7-2; a weak D match, TRBD1 (5 bases). The CDR3 is made up of 14 amino acids. Germline V gives CDR1 SGHTA, CDR2 FQGNSA. Trimming shortened V by 5 bases and J by 6 bases, and 16 bases separated the two germline ends. The CDR3 reads CASSAPGRSAEAFF. The CDR3, as DNA: TGTGCCAGCAGCGCCCCAGGGCGGTCAGCTGAAGCTTTCTTT.

The J gene is TRBJ2-5, the V gene TRBV19; possible D gene TRBD2, 6 bases. Looked up from germline, CDR1 is LNHDA and CDR2 is SQIVND (reference sequence). V shed 5 bases and J shed 7 bases, with 17 bases lying between them. This CDR3 contains 14 residues. The CDR3 loop is CASSSLPEGGTQYF. The CDR3 bases are TGTGCCAGTAGTTCCTTGCCGGAGGGAGGGACCCAGTACTTC.